A selection of T cell receptor beta chains follows, all from one sample in a study of cytomegalovirus exposure and HLA in healthy donors. TCRdb's table, derived via immunoSEQ multiplex PCR, lists solely in-frame clones and lacks some. Of about 220,000 clones in the sample, over 75% are singletons; the top ten hold 1.5% to 2%. Sequencing input: PBMCs. The receptors were gathered from a male donor in good health and CMV-seronegative. Both conserved end residues are part of each CDR3. A D gene is named only where the DNA matches it firmly. For some rows the clone size is stated as once, few or many, or as a class when expanded; others skip it.

d_call,clone_size,v_call,j_call,cdr3_aa,cdr3_nt
TRBD1,NA,TRBV11-3,TRBJ2-1,CASSLGPGQGGREQFF,TGTGCCAGCAGCTTAGGGCCGGGACAGGGTGGCCGTGAGCAGTTCTTC
NA,NA,TRBV9,TRBJ1-3,CASSVADTGNTIYF,TGTGCCAGCAGCGTAGCAGATACTGGAAACACCATATATTTT
NA,NA,TRBV5-6,TRBJ2-7,CATLGGDNYEQYF,TGTGCCACCCTGGGAGGGGACAACTACGAGCAGTACTTC
NA,once,TRBV27,TRBJ2-7,CASSSDSPYEQYF,TGTGCCAGCAGTTCGGACAGTCCCTACGAGCAGTACTTC
NA,NA,TRBV15,TRBJ2-1,CATRARDSSYNEQFF,TGTGCCACCCGGGCCAGGGACTCGTCCTACAATGAGCAGTTCTTC
NA,NA,TRBV4-3,TRBJ2-3,CASSQGLTGGSTDTQYF,TGCGCCAGCAGCCAAGGCTTGACAGGCGGTAGCACAGATACGCAGTATTTT
TRBD1,NA,TRBV27,TRBJ2-1,CASQIQGDTYNEQFF,TGTGCCAGCCAGATCCAGGGGGATACCTACAATGAGCAGTTCTTC
TRBD2,NA,TRBV5-1,TRBJ2-7,CASSSGLARQRSYEQYF,TGCGCCAGCAGCTCCGGACTAGCGAGACAAAGATCCTACGAGCAGTACTTC
TRBD1,NA,TRBV6-6,TRBJ2-2,CASSPGTGDTGELFF,TGTGCCAGCAGCCCTGGGACAGGGGACACCGGGGAGCTGTTTTTT
NA,NA,TRBV25-1,TRBJ2-6,CASTRGGGRANVLTF,TGTGCCAGCACTAGAGGGGGGGGTAGGGCCAACGTCCTGACTTTC
NA,NA,TRBV7-2,TRBJ2-7,CASSLGRSSYEQYF,TGTGCCAGCAGCTTAGGCCGGAGCTCCTACGAGCAGTACTTC
TRBD1,NA,TRBV6-1,TRBJ1-2,CASSEGTGYGYTF,TGTGCCAGCAGTGAGGGGACAGGCTATGGCTACACCTTC
NA,NA,TRBV27,TRBJ2-1,CASSPQFGVSRQFF,TGTGCCAGCAGTCCTCAATTCGGGGTTTCTCGTCAGTTCTTC
NA,NA,TRBV14,TRBJ1-2,CASSQGGGYGYTF,TGTGCCAGCAGCCAAGGGGGAGGCTATGGCTACACCTTC
TRBD2,NA,TRBV7-6,TRBJ2-5,CASSRTSGGAGETQYF,TGTGCCAGCAGCCGAACTAGCGGGGGGGCCGGGGAGACCCAGTACTTC
NA,once,TRBV7-2,TRBJ2-5,CASSIPDRFQETQYF,TGTGCCAGCAGCATACCAGACAGGTTCCAAGAGACCCAGTACTTC
NA,NA,TRBV30,TRBJ2-2,CAWSITGFAGELFF,TGTGCCTGGAGCATCACGGGTTTCGCCGGGGAGCTGTTTTTT
TRBD2,NA,TRBV30,TRBJ2-3,CAWTRAGGQDTQYF,TGTGCCTGGACCAGGGCGGGGGGGCAGGATACGCAGTATTTT
TRBD2,NA,TRBV9,TRBJ2-3,CASSGSGTSGVSYTDTQYF,TGTGCCAGCAGCGGATCCGGGACTAGCGGGGTGTCCTACACAGATACGCAGTATTTT
TRBD1,NA,TRBV19,TRBJ2-5,CASTPRTGTEVTETQYF,TGTGCCAGTACCCCAAGGACAGGGACAGAGGTCACTGAGACCCAGTACTTC
NA,few,TRBV4-2,TRBJ1-1,CTSSQTGNTEAFF,TGTACCAGCAGCCAAACAGGGAACACTGAAGCTTTCTTT
TRBD2,few,TRBV7-9,TRBJ2-3,CSSSSSGAKTTDTQYF,TGTTCCAGCAGCTCTAGCGGGGCAAAAACAACAGATACGCAGTATTTT
NA,NA,TRBV6-5,TRBJ2-4,CASSPPGSGNIQYF,TGTGCCAGCAGTCCCCCAGGCTCTGGGAACATTCAGTACTTC
NA,NA,TRBV19,TRBJ2-5,CASSSGETQYF,TGTGCCAGTAGTTCAGGAGAGACCCAGTACTTC
TRBD2,NA,TRBV7-3,TRBJ2-7,CASSPRRSSGIYEQYF,TGTGCCAGCAGCCCCCGGCGGTCTAGCGGGATCTACGAGCAGTACTTC
NA,NA,TRBV30,TRBJ1-1,CAWSKIQVFF,TGTGCCTGGAGTAAAATTCAGGTTTTCTTT
TRBD1,NA,TRBV7-9,TRBJ1-5,CASTRGTAFNQPQHF,TGTGCCAGCACCCGCGGGACAGCGTTCAATCAGCCCCAGCATTTT
NA,NA,TRBV7-2,TRBJ1-1,CASSLVTGSNTEAFF,TGTGCCAGCAGCTTAGTGACGGGGTCGAACACTGAAGCTTTCTTT
TRBD1,NA,TRBV18,TRBJ1-2,CASSLGTGGNGYTF,TGTGCCAGCTCACTCGGGACAGGGGGCAATGGCTACACCTTC
TRBD1,once,TRBV7-2,TRBJ1-2,CASSLRGRLGYGYTF,TGTGCCAGCAGCTTAAGGGGGCGGTTGGGCTATGGCTACACCTTC
NA,once,TRBV29-1,TRBJ1-2,CSVEVRYSGYTF,TGCAGCGTTGAGGTCCGCTACTCTGGCTACACCTTC
TRBD1,NA,TRBV5-1,TRBJ2-1,CASSLGTGGLHNEQFF,TGCGCCAGCAGCTTGGGGACAGGGGGTCTCCACAATGAGCAGTTCTTC
TRBD1,NA,TRBV28,TRBJ2-7,CASSPRPGQGFRDEQYF,TGTGCCAGCAGCCCACGGCCGGGACAGGGGTTTAGAGACGAGCAGTACTTC
NA,NA,TRBV18,TRBJ1-2,CASSPPGRGYGYTF,TGTGCCAGCTCACCCCCGGGGAGGGGCTATGGCTACACCTTC
TRBD1,NA,TRBV29-1,TRBJ2-3,CTSGDRGADTQYF,TGCACCTCAGGGGACAGGGGAGCAGATACGCAGTATTTT
TRBD1,NA,TRBV18,TRBJ1-4,CASSTGDTNEKLFF,TGTGCCAGCTCAACAGGGGACACTAATGAAAAACTGTTTTTT
TRBD2,NA,TRBV7-7,TRBJ2-1,CASSLGLAGAGEQFF,TGTGCTAGCAGCTTGGGACTAGCGGGAGCGGGCGAGCAGTTCTTC
TRBD2,NA,TRBV4-2,TRBJ2-3,CASSQNSGGDTDTQYF,TGTGCCAGCAGCCAGAACAGCGGGGGGGACACAGATACGCAGTATTTT
TRBD1,NA,TRBV6-1,TRBJ2-3,CASSNRGSTDTQYF,TGTGCCAGCAGTAACAGGGGTAGCACAGATACGCAGTATTTT